Below, 18 T cell receptor beta chains from the same sample are listed, as sequenced in a study of cytomegalovirus exposure and HLA in healthy donors. The PCR made use of 60 Vbeta and 13 Jbeta primers. The assay was immunoSEQ multiplex PCR, and TCRdb's table has in-frame clones only and misses some. Among some 200,000 clones, roughly 80% were seen once, and the ten largest hold approximately 1.5%. The material sequenced was PBMCs. The origin of the receptors is a woman younger than 30 in good health and CMV-seronegative.

V and J are TRBV5-1 and TRBJ2-5; 9 bases match TRBD1. Per the germline V gene, CDR1 is SGHRS and CDR2 is YFSETQ. Germline trimming cut 3 bases from V and 4 bases from J; bases unmatched to any gene: 7. This CDR3 is 15 amino acids long. CDR3 DNA sequence: TGCGCCAGCAGCTCCGGGACAGGGCGCAGAGAGACCCAGTACTTC. Encoded protein: CASSSGTGRRETQYF.

The chain joins TRBV19 to TRBJ2-5, with 7 nucleotides matching TRBD1. V shed 1 base and J 1 base; nucleotides not matched to a gene: 3. In germline, CDR1 is LNHDA, CDR2 SQIVND (reference sequence). The CDR3 has 15 residues. CDR3 residues: CASSIGTGRQETQYF. Written as DNA, the CDR3 is TGTGCCAGTAGTATAGGGACAGGACGCCAAGAGACCCAGTACTTC.

This chain's CDR3 is CASSLPYTGELFF. DNA of the CDR3: TGTGCCAGCAGCTTACCCTACACCGGGGAGCTGTTTTTT. V gene TRBV7-9 combines with J gene TRBJ2-2; D remains ambiguous. The CDR3 has 13 amino acids. V was shortened by 2 bases and J by 3 bases, with 4 bases between the two germline ends. Germline lookup yields CDR1 SEHNR and CDR2 FQNEAQ (reference sequence).

This chain connects TRBV7-8 to TRBJ1-5; D is undetermined. V lost 5 bases, J lost 2 bases, and 13 bases lay in between. Germline CDR1 and CDR2: SGHVS and FQNEAQ. This CDR3 is built from 15 residues. Written as DNA, the CDR3 is TGTGCCAGCAGCAAAACAGAATTTGGCAATCAGCCCCAGCATTTT. This gives the protein CASSKTEFGNQPQHF.

This clone was detected once. The V gene is TRBV19, the J gene TRBJ1-1; D is undetermined. Germline V lookup: CDR1 LNHDA, CDR2 SQIVND (reference sequence). V was trimmed by 0 bases and J by 0 bases, leaving 8 bases between them. The CDR3 consists of 15 residues. The DNA for the CDR3 is TGTGCCAGTAGTATAGACGAGGAGGTGAACACTGAAGCTTTCTTT. Translation: CASSIDEEVNTEAFF. The entire variable domain, with the rest obtained from reference TRBV19 and TRBJ1-1, is as follows: DGGITQSPKYLFRKEGQNVTLSCEQNLNHDAMYWYRQDPGQGLRLIYYSQIVNDFQKGDIAEGYSVSREKKESFPLTVTSAQKNPTAFYLCASSIDEEVNTEAFFGQGTRLTVV.

The chain carries TRBV9 and TRBJ2-5, with TRBD1 matching over 7 bases. The trim removed 0 bases at V and 1 base at J, leaving 0 bases unmatched. The CDR3 totals 14 residues. Germline V gene lookup returns CDR1 SGDLS and CDR2 YYNGEE. The DNA of the CDR3 is TGTGCCAGCAGCGTAGGACAGGGCCAAGAGACCCAGTACTTC. It specifies CASSVGQGQETQYF.

This chain connects TRBV30 to TRBJ1-5, with D possibly matching TRBD1 (6 bases). The length of the CDR3 is 15 residues. The V end was cut by 0 bases, the J end by 1 base, with 10 bases between. The germline V gene has CDR1 GTSNPN and CDR2 SVGIG (reference sequence). CDR3 protein: CAWSVGQGSNQPQHF. CDR3 nucleotide sequence: TGTGCCTGGAGTGTGGGGCAGGGGAGCAATCAGCCCCAGCATTTT.

The chain carries TRBV7-8 and TRBJ2-1, with 10 bases lining up with TRBD1. CDR3 length: 15 residues. Germline CDR1 and CDR2: SGHVS and FQNEAQ. With 5 bases clipped from V and 6 bases from J, the junction kept 7 bases outside the gene matches. The CDR3 DNA is TGTGCCAGCAGCGATGACAGGGGGCCCGGCAATGAGCAGTTCTTC. This gives the protein CASSDDRGPGNEQFF.

This chain links TRBV25-1 with TRBJ1-6; 10 bases agree with TRBD1. This CDR3 comprises 14 residues. Losses at the gene ends were 6 bases for V and 8 bases for J; bases not matched to a gene: 4. Per the germline V gene, CDR1 is MGHDK and CDR2 is SYGVNS. The CDR3 is CASSSGTGDSPLHF. The CDR3 nucleotides are TGTGCCAGCAGCAGCGGGACAGGGGATTCACCCCTCCACTTT.

V and J are TRBV6-6 and TRBJ2-7; 9 nucleotides align to TRBD1. The germline V gene encodes CDR1 MNHNY and CDR2 SVGAGI (reference sequence). The CDR3 sequence is 14 residues long. The V gene end was trimmed by 7 bases and the J gene end by 4 bases; junction bases not matched to a gene: 8. The DNA of the CDR3 is TGTGCCAGCAACCTGGGACAGGGTAGGTACGAGCAGTACTTC. Translated, it gives CASNLGQGRYEQYF.

The V and J genes are TRBV5-1 and TRBJ2-2; unclear D gene. CDR1 SGHRS and CDR2 YFSETQ come from the germline V gene. CDR3 length: 13 amino acids. V lost 4 bases and J lost 2, with 6 bases in between. In DNA, the CDR3 is TGCGCCAGCAGCACCTATAACACCGGGGAGCTGTTTTTT. The encoded protein is CASSTYNTGELFF.

The chain is built from TRBV19 and TRBJ2-6; TRBD2 matches 16 bases. V shed 1 base, J shed 2 bases, and the junction held 8 bases outside the gene matches. The CDR3 extends over 21 amino acids. CDR1 is LNHDA, CDR2 SQIVND, per germline (reference sequence). For the CDR3, the DNA is TGTGCCAGTAGTATAGTCGGGACTAGCGGGAGGGCCAATACTGGGGCCAACGTCCTGACTTTC. Its protein product is CASSIVGTSGRANTGANVLTF.

The chain recombines TRBV6-8 with TRBJ2-7; possibly TRBD2 for D (6 bases). The germline V gene encodes CDR1 MNHGY and CDR2 SAAAGT. The germline V and J ends were trimmed by 7 bases and 0 bases, with 16 bases remaining between them. CDR3 length equals 15 residues. The CDR3 region has the DNA TGTGCCAGCACCCTCTCCGCGGGGTTCTCCTACGAGCAGTACGTC. Translating gives CASTLSAGFSYEQYV.

The chain joins TRBV7-9 to TRBJ2-5; weak D call: TRBD1 (5 bases). The CDR3 consists of 13 residues. Trimming removed 3 bases at V and 3 bases at J, with 8 bases between. Per germline, CDR1 SEHNR and CDR2 FQNEAQ (reference sequence). CDR3 residues: CASSFRQKETQYF. The CDR3 DNA reads TGTGCCAGCAGCTTCCGACAGAAAGAGACCCAGTACTTC. Combining the CDR3 with reference TRBV7-9 and TRBJ2-5 gives the whole variable domain DTGVSQNPRHKITKRGQNVTFRCDPISEHNRLYWYRQTLGQGPEFLTYFQNEAQLEKSRLLSDRFSAERPKGSFSTLEIQRTEQGDSAMYLCASSFRQKETQYFGPGTRLLVL.

The V and J genes are TRBV11-3 and TRBJ2-7; the D gene is possibly TRBD2 (5 bases). V was clipped by 5 bases and J by 6 bases, with 8 bases between them. The CDR3 contains 11 residues. Germline CDR1 SGHNT, CDR2 YENEEA. DNA for the CDR3: TGTGCCAGCAGCCCCGGGGTCGAGCAGTACGTC. It is translated as CASSPGVEQYV.

This clone has a handful of counts. This sequence joins TRBV6-5 and TRBJ1-5; D perhaps matches TRBD1 (5 bases). The CDR3 length is 14 residues. Looked up from germline, CDR1 is MNHEY and CDR2 is SVGAGI. V dropped 2 bases and J dropped 9 bases, with 14 bases sitting between them. The DNA for the CDR3 is TGTGCCAGCAGTTACGTCCAGGGCGCATGGCCCCAGCATTTT. Encoded protein: CASSYVQGAWPQHF.

V gene TRBV7-9 combines with J gene TRBJ2-1, with D perhaps TRBD2 (5 bases). The V and J ends lost 8 bases and 2 bases respectively, with 13 bases between them. CDR3 length: 14 amino acids. The V gene's germline CDR1 is SEHNR and CDR2 FQNEAQ (reference sequence). CDR3 loop: CASHEGGAYNEQFF. The CDR3 coding sequence is TGTGCCAGCCACGAGGGCGGTGCCTACAATGAGCAGTTCTTC.

This chain connects TRBV7-9 to TRBJ1-1, with 7 bases that match TRBD1. Per the germline V gene, CDR1 is SEHNR and CDR2 is FQNEAQ (reference sequence). V shed 5 bases, J shed 7 bases, and the junction held 4 bases outside the gene matches. This CDR3 region has 12 residues. Here the CDR3 reads CASSPTGFEAFF. The CDR3 coding sequence is TGTGCCAGCAGCCCGACAGGGTTTGAAGCTTTCTTT.